A single sample gave rise to the 30 T cell receptor beta chains below, sequenced in a study of beta chain features in type 1 diabetes. Study-level results: Moderately but significantly shorter TCRB CDR3s were found in Type 1 diabetes patients in all four CD4+ subsets.

Their antigens are not known. The sequenced template was cDNA made from the entire isolated RNA. Measured with immunoSEQ multiplex PCR; TCRdb has only the in-frame clones, and not every one. The data show 200,000 to 250,000 clones, about 14% seen once. Sequencing input: naive CD4+ T cells from blood. These receptors were obtained from a man aged 25 to 45 with type 1 diabetes.

This clone was recorded a few times. The rearrangement uses TRBV2 and TRBJ2-7, with TRBD1 matching 8 bases. The CDR3 covers 13 residues. Germline CDR1 and CDR2: SNHLY and FYNNEI. V lost 5 bases, J lost 6 bases, and 6 bases stayed unmatched. CDR3 in DNA: TGTGCCAGCAGTAAAGGACAGGGAGGCGAGCAGTACTTC. Translated: CASSKGQGGEQYF.

The chain is built from TRBV11-2 and TRBJ2-7; D is unclear. Looked up from germline, CDR1 is SGHAT and CDR2 is FQNNGV. The V gene lost 0 bases and the J gene lost 0 bases, with 6 bases spanning the gap. CDR3 length: 14 amino acids. The CDR3 nucleotides are TGTGCCAGCAGCTTAGAGGGCTACTCCTACGAGCAGTACTTC. Its translation is CASSLEGYSYEQYF.

The V call is TRBV11-2, the J call TRBJ2-7; no definite D call. The V end was cut by 2 bases, the J end by 4 bases, with 6 bases between. CDR3 length: 12 residues. The germline V gene has CDR1 SGHAT and CDR2 FQNNGV. The CDR3 DNA reads as TGTGCCAGCAGCTTAACCCAGTACGAGCAGTACTTC. Encoded protein: CASSLTQYEQYF.

This clone was counted a few times. The chain recombines TRBV2 with TRBJ2-1; 10 positions match TRBD2. The CDR3 extends over 15 amino acids. Trimming took 6 bases from V and 5 from J; bases not matched to a gene: 7. Germline loops: CDR1 SNHLY, CDR2 FYNNEI. DNA for the CDR3: TGTGCCAGCAGGCAACAGCGGGAGGGCCACAATGAGCAGTTCTTC. Its protein product is CASRQQREGHNEQFF.

The chain combines TRBV6-5 with TRBJ2-5, with D unresolved. The germline V and J ends were trimmed by 7 bases and 4 bases, with 10 bases remaining between them. Germline CDR1 and CDR2: MNHEY and SVGAGI. This CDR3 has 12 residues. This chain's CDR3 is CASNPSGETQYF. CDR3 nucleotides: TGTGCCAGCAACCCCAGTGGAGAGACCCAGTACTTC.

This sequence joins TRBV6-1 and TRBJ2-7, with TRBD2 identical over 7 bases. Germline CDR1 MNHNS, CDR2 SASEGT. The V gene end was trimmed by 0 bases and the J gene end by 3 bases; junction bases not matched to a gene: 11. This CDR3 contains 17 residues. In DNA form, the CDR3 reads TGTGCCAGCAGTGAAGCACGGGCGGGGAGGGGCGGCTACGAGCAGTACTTC. It is translated as CASSEARAGRGGYEQYF.

CDR3 loop: CASSLSSRSHNEKLFF. DNA for the CDR3: TGCGCCAGCAGCCTCTCAAGTAGGAGTCATAATGAAAAACTGTTTTTT. The V call is TRBV4-1, the J call TRBJ1-4; D gene uncertain. Per the germline V gene, CDR1 is MGHRA and CDR2 is YSYEKL. The CDR3 has 16 amino acids. The ends were cut back, 4 bases at V and 4 bases at J, with 16 bases in the middle.

In its sample, this clone was seen a few times. This chain connects TRBV25-1 to TRBJ2-6; 11 bases line up with TRBD1. The length of the CDR3 is 18 residues. The V gene end was trimmed by 2 bases and the J gene end by 4 bases; junction bases not matched to a gene: 7. Germline V gene lookup returns CDR1 MGHDK and CDR2 SYGVNS. The CDR3, as DNA: TGTGCCAGCAGTGAAGGCTTCGGACAGGGGGCCGGGGCCAACGTCCTGACTTTC. It encodes CASSEGFGQGAGANVLTF.

The V and J genes are TRBV19 and TRBJ2-3; no clear D gene. V was trimmed by 6 bases and J by 0 bases, leaving 13 bases between them. The germline CDR1 and CDR2 sequences are LNHDA and SQIVND (reference sequence). The CDR3 spans 15 residues. CDR3 residues: CASSPVHSSTDTQYF. The CDR3 nucleotides read TGTGCCAGTAGCCCGGTTCACTCTAGCACAGATACGCAGTATTTT. Full variable domain (rest looked up from reference TRBV19 and TRBJ2-3): DGGITQSPKYLFRKEGQNVTLSCEQNLNHDAMYWYRQDPGQGLRLIYYSQIVNDFQKGDIAEGYSVSREKKESFPLTVTSAQKNPTAFYLCASSPVHSSTDTQYFGPGTRLTVL.

The chain is built from TRBV5-1 and TRBJ2-5; D might be TRBD1 (6 bases). This CDR3 has 14 amino acids. Germline V gives CDR1 SGHRS, CDR2 YFSETQ. The V and J ends lost 3 bases and 2 bases respectively, with 11 bases between them. This CDR3 is CASSSQGQQETQYF. CDR3 nucleotides: TGCGCCAGCAGCTCACAGGGACAACAAGAGACCCAGTACTTC.

V and J are TRBV5-6 and TRBJ2-1; no definite D call. CDR1 is SGHDT and CDR2 is YYEEEE in the germline V gene. Trimming shortened V by 0 bases and J by 16 bases, and 14 bases separated the two germline ends. This CDR3 spans 12 amino acids. The chain's CDR3 is CASSLARDTEFF. For the CDR3, the DNA is TGTGCCAGCAGCTTGGCCCGAGACACGGAATTCTTC.

The rearrangement joins TRBV19 to TRBJ1-2; 9 positions match TRBD1. The CDR3 totals 14 residues. After removal of 4 bases from V and 2 bases from J, the junction contained 2 bases not matched to a gene. Germline V gene data show CDR1 as LNHDA and CDR2 as SQIVND (reference sequence). CDR3 protein: CASSTGTGNYGYTF. The CDR3 nucleotides read TGTGCCAGTAGTACCGGGACAGGGAACTATGGCTACACCTTC.

V gene TRBV7-9 combines with J gene TRBJ1-4; 7 nucleotides match TRBD1. The CDR3 sequence is 14 residues long. Germline lookup yields CDR1 SEHNR and CDR2 FQNEAQ (reference sequence). J was trimmed by 4 bases and V by 5 bases; bases with no gene match: 4. CDR3 region: CASSPGTVNEKLFF. The CDR3 coding sequence is TGTGCCAGCAGCCCGGGGACAGTTAATGAAAAACTGTTTTTT.

The chain joins TRBV2 to TRBJ2-3, with a possible D match to TRBD1 (5 bases). V was cut by 5 bases and J by 1 base, with 10 bases left in between. The V gene's germline CDR1 is SNHLY and CDR2 FYNNEI. The CDR3 runs to 14 residues. CDR3 nucleotides: TGTGCCAGCAGTCCCCTCAGGGGCACAGATACGCAGTATTTT. Amino acids: CASSPLRGTDTQYF. Drawing the rest from reference TRBV2 and TRBJ2-3, the complete variable domain is EPEVTQTPSHQVTQMGQEVILRCVPISNHLYFYWYRQILGQKVEFLVSFYNNEISEKSEIFDDQFSVERPDGSNFTLKIRSTKLEDSAMYFCASSPLRGTDTQYFGPGTRLTVL.

The chain combines TRBV4-1 with TRBJ2-2; TRBD2 aligns across 7 bases. Trimming removed 4 bases from V and 6 bases from J; junction bases left unmatched: 5. CDR1 is MGHRA and CDR2 is YSYEKL in the germline V gene. The CDR3 loop spans 14 amino acids. Here the CDR3 reads CASSLSGAAGELFF. CDR3 nucleotide sequence: TGCGCCAGCAGCCTGAGCGGGGCCGCCGGGGAGCTGTTTTTT.

A few counts support this clone. CDR3 residues: CASSLASAGVYEQYF. CDR3 sequence (DNA): TGTGCCAGCAGCTTAGCTTCTGCGGGAGTGTACGAGCAGTACTTC. The chain has TRBV7-9 and TRBJ2-7; TRBD2 agrees at 7 bases. The CDR3 extends over 15 amino acids. The germline CDR1 and CDR2 sequences are SEHNR and FQNEAQ (reference sequence). V lost 0 bases to trimming and J lost 4 bases; unmatched junction nucleotides: 6. Using reference TRBV7-9 and TRBJ2-7 for the parts outside the CDR3, the full variable domain is DTGVSQNPRHKITKRGQNVTFRCDPISEHNRLYWYRQTLGQGPEFLTYFQNEAQLEKSRLLSDRFSAERPKGSFSTLEIQRTEQGDSAMYLCASSLASAGVYEQYFGPGTRLTVT.

The chain couples TRBV18 to TRBJ2-1, with 7 bases lining up with TRBD1. This CDR3 is built from 17 residues. Germline V gene lookup returns CDR1 KGHSH and CDR2 LQKENI. Trimming removed 2 bases from V and 5 bases from J; junction bases left unmatched: 12. This CDR3 is CASSPSLNRGVDNEQFF. The CDR3 nucleotides read TGTGCCAGCTCACCAAGTTTAAACAGGGGTGTAGACAATGAGCAGTTCTTC. The full variable domain, rest sourced from reference TRBV18 and TRBJ2-1, is NAGVMQNPRHLVRRRGQEARLRCSPMKGHSHVYWYRQLPEEGLKFMVYLQKENIIDESGMPKERFSAEFPKEGPSILRIQQVVRGDSAAYFCASSPSLNRGVDNEQFFGPGTRLTVL.

This clone was found a few times. The V gene is TRBV6-5, the J gene TRBJ1-1; no firm D call. The CDR3 has 12 residues. The V and J ends lost 5 bases and 5 bases respectively, with 9 bases between them. The V gene's germline CDR1 is MNHEY and CDR2 SVGAGI. This chain's CDR3 is CASSATWTEAFF. DNA for the CDR3: TGTGCCAGCAGTGCCACTTGGACTGAAGCTTTCTTT.

CDR3: CASSQDRTGAFF. The CDR3 bases are TGCGCCAGCAGCCAAGATCGTACCGGAGCTTTCTTT. The gene calls are TRBV4-1 and TRBJ1-1; D gene unclear. The CDR3 has 12 residues. The germline CDR1 and CDR2 sequences are MGHRA and YSYEKL. V lost 0 bases and J 10 bases, leaving 9 bases between the germline ends.

The genes are TRBV5-1 and TRBJ2-1, with D unresolved. The ends were cut back, 6 bases at V and 6 bases at J, with 19 bases in the middle. Germline V CDR1 and CDR2: SGHRS, YFSETQ. The CDR3 totals 15 residues. The CDR3 DNA follows: TGCGCCAGCAAAGTTGGGCACCCCGGCGTCAATGAGCAGTTCTTC. Its protein is CASKVGHPGVNEQFF.

There are a few counts of this clone. The rearrangement uses TRBV7-9 and TRBJ1-1; D is undetermined. This CDR3 is built from 15 residues. V was shortened by 1 base and J by 3 bases, with 12 bases between the two germline ends. The germline V gene encodes CDR1 SEHNR and CDR2 FQNEAQ (reference sequence). In DNA, the CDR3 is TGTGCCAGCAGCTTAGGGTGGAGGGTGGACACTGAAGCTTTCTTT. Translation gives CASSLGWRVDTEAFF.

The rearrangement links TRBV30 to TRBJ2-3, with D perhaps TRBD2 (5 bases). Trimming cost V 6 bases and J 2 bases, with 18 bases left between them. The CDR3 sequence is 15 residues long. Germline V gives CDR1 GTSNPN, CDR2 SVGIG (reference sequence). For the CDR3, the DNA is TGTGCCTGCCAATTCGGGCGGGTCATCACAGATACGCAGTATTTT. Translation: CACQFGRVITDTQYF.

This clone was picked up a small number of times. The chain couples TRBV27 to TRBJ2-3; D is ambiguous. V was cut by 5 bases and J by 1 base, with 7 bases left in between. The CDR3 length is 13 residues. Germline lookup yields CDR1 MNHEY and CDR2 SMNVEV (reference sequence). The DNA for the CDR3 is TGTGCCAGCAGTCGGCAGGGCACAGATACGCAGTATTTT. It yields the protein CASSRQGTDTQYF.

The chain is built from TRBV7-2 and TRBJ2-2, with D maybe TRBD2 (6 bases). Per the germline V gene, CDR1 is SGHTA and CDR2 is FQGNSA. The CDR3 spans 19 residues. The ends were cut back, 5 bases at V and 0 bases at J, with 22 bases in the middle. In nucleotides, the CDR3 is TGTGCCAGCAGCCGGGACTGGAGCGTCGTTACTTCGAACACCGGGGAGCTGTTTTTT. Amino acid sequence: CASSRDWSVVTSNTGELFF. Complete variable domain (other parts from reference TRBV7-2 and TRBJ2-2): GAGVSQSPSNKVTEKGKDVELRCDPISGHTALYWYRQSLGQGLEFLIYFQGNSAPDKSGLPSDRFSAERTGGSVSTLTIQRTQQEDSAVYLCASSRDWSVVTSNTGELFFGEGSRLTVL.

The chain carries TRBV6-6 and TRBJ1-5; TRBD1 matches 9 bases. There are 14 residues in the CDR3. J lost 5 bases, V lost 5 bases, and 4 bases had no gene match. In germline, CDR1 is MNHNY, CDR2 SVGAGI (reference sequence). This chain's CDR3 is CASSDRGGHQPQHF. For the CDR3, the DNA is TGTGCCAGCAGTGACAGGGGGGGTCATCAGCCCCAGCATTTT.

V is TRBV2 and J is TRBJ2-5; 11 bases map to TRBD1. The CDR3 is 15 amino acids. Unmatched junction bases numbered 5, after V lost 6 bases and J lost 2 bases. CDR1 SNHLY and CDR2 FYNNEI come from the germline V gene. CDR3 amino acids: CASRVRDRGQETQYF. The CDR3 nucleotides are TGTGCCAGCAGGGTCCGGGACAGGGGGCAAGAGACCCAGTACTTC.

This clone has a handful of counts. The rearrangement joins TRBV9 to TRBJ1-4, with unresolved D. The CDR3 extends over 14 amino acids. CDR1 is SGDLS and CDR2 is YYNGEE in the germline V gene. The V end lost 1 base, the J end lost 0 bases, and 4 bases lay between the germline ends. CDR3: CASSVSSTNEKLFF. CDR3 DNA: TGTGCCAGCAGCGTATCATCAACTAATGAAAAACTGTTTTTT. Together with reference TRBV9 and TRBJ1-4, the CDR3 gives the full variable domain: DSGVTQTPKHLITATGQRVTLRCSPRSGDLSVYWYQQSLDQGLQFLIQYYNGEERAKGNILERFSAQQFPDLHSELNLSSLELGDSALYFCASSVSSTNEKLFFGSGTQLSVL.

The rearrangement links TRBV5-6 to TRBJ2-1; TRBD1 matches 7 bases. The ends lost 2 bases at V and 2 bases at J; junction bases unmatched: 1. Per the germline V gene, CDR1 is SGHDT and CDR2 is YYEEEE. CDR3 length: 14 residues. The CDR3 DNA reads as TGTGCCAGCAGCTTCCAGGGGGCCTACAATGAGCAGTTCTTC. Protein: CASSFQGAYNEQFF. Variable domain in full (rest from reference TRBV5-6 and TRBJ2-1): DAGVTQSPTHLIKTRGQQVTLRCSPKSGHDTVSWYQQALGQGPQFIFQYYEEEERQRGNFPDRFSGHQFPNYSSELNVNALLLGDSALYLCASSFQGAYNEQFFGPGTRLTVL.

This clone was observed a single time. The chain is built from TRBV5-1 and TRBJ1-3, with D possibly being TRBD1 (6 bases). With 4 bases removed from V and 0 bases from J, the gap between germline ends came to 11 bases. The germline V gene encodes CDR1 SGHRS and CDR2 YFSETQ. This CDR3 has 15 residues. DNA of the CDR3: TGCGCCAGCAGCCCGGGACAACTCTCTGGAAACACCATATATTTT. Protein sequence: CASSPGQLSGNTIYF.

The chain combines TRBV19 with TRBJ1-5; D not certain. Looked up from germline, CDR1 is LNHDA and CDR2 is SQIVND (reference sequence). The CDR3 sequence is 17 residues long. V lost 5 bases to trimming and J lost 0 bases, with 17 bases between them. The CDR3 sequence: CASSLAGTEYSNQPQHF. CDR3 bases: TGTGCCAGTAGTTTGGCCGGAACAGAGTATAGCAATCAGCCCCAGCATTTT.